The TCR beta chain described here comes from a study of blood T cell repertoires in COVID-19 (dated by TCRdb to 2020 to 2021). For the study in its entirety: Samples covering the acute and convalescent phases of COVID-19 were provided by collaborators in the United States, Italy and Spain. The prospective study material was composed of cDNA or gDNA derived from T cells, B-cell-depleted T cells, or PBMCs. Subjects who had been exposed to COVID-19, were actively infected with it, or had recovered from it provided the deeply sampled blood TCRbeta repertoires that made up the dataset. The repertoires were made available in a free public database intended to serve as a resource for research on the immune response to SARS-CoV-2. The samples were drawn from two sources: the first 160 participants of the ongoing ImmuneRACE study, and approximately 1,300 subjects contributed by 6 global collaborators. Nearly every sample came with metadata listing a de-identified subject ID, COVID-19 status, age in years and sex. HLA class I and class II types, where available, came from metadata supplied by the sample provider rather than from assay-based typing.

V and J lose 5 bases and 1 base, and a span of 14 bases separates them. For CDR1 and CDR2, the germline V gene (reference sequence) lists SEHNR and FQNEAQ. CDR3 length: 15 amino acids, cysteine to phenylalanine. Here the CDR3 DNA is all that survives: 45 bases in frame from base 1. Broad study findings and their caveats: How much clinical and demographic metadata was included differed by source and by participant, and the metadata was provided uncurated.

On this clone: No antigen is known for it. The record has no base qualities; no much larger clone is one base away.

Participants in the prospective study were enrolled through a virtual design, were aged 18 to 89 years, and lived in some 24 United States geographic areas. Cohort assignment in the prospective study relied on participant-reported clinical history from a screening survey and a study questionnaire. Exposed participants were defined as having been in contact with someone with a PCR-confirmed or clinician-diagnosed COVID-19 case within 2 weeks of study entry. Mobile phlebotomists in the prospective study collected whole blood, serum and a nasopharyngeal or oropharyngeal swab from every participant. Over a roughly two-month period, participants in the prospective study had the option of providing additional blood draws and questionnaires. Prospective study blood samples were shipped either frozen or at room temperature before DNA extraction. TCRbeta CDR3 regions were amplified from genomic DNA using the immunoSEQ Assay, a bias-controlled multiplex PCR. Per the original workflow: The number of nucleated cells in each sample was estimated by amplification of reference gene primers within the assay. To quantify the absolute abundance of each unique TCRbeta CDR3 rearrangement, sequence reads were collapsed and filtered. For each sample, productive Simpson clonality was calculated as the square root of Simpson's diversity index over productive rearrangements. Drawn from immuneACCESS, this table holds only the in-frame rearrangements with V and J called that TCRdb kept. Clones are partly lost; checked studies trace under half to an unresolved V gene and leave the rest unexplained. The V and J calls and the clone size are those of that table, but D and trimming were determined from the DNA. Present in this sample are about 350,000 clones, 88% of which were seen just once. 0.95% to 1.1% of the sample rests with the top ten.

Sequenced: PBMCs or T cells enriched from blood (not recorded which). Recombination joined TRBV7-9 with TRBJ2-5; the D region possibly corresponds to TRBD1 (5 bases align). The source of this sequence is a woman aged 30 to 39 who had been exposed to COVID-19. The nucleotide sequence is TGTGCCAGCAGCAGTTTGGACATCCTCCAAGAGACCCAGTACTTC. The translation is CASSSLDILQETQYF. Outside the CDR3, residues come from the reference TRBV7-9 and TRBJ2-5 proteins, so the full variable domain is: DTGVSQNPRHKITKRGQNVTFRCDPISEHNRLYWYRQTLGQGPEFLTYFQNEAQLEKSRLLSDRFSAERPKGSFSTLEIQRTEQGDSAMYLCASSSLDILQETQYFGPGTRLLVL.